This T cell receptor (beta chain) was found in a study of neurological immune-mediated disorders. The table lists this clonotype with many counts. Its antigen is unidentified. Germline loops: CDR1 MGHRA, CDR2 YSYEKL. V shed 4 bases and J shed 2 bases, with 9 bases lying between them. The CDR3 length is 14 residues. cDNA was made by 5'RACE with 10-nucleotide random UMIs. From the 5' RACE reads, TCRdb called clonotypes with MiXCR, one entry per CDR3 protein. The repertoire holds fewer than 85,000 distinct CDR3 sequences, with about 5% as singletons. Study findings and constraints: The multiple sclerosis repertoire cluster had no clinical or MRI correlate. While HTLV-1-associated myelopathy showed the greatest TCR clonal expansion, multiple sclerosis showed the least, falling below healthy controls.

The clonotype was recovered from a woman in her 70s with multiple sclerosis. The specimen was PBMCs. This chain connects TRBV4-1 to TRBJ2-1; D remains ambiguous. CDR3: CASSPNPPYNEQFF. The DNA for the CDR3 is TGCGCCAGCAGCCCCAACCCGCCCTACAATGAGCAGTTCTTC.